This T cell receptor (beta chain) was obtained from a study of blood T cell repertoires in COVID-19. On the study more broadly: Both acute and convalescent COVID-19 samples were obtained from the United States, Italy and Spain. From T cells, B-cell-depleted T cells, or PBMCs came the material, which was cDNA or gDNA.

As processed by the authors: By means of reference gene primer amplification, nucleated cell counts were estimated. The repertoire was sequenced with immunoSEQ multiplex PCR; TCRdb's copy has only in-frame clones and lacks some. The V and J calls and the clone size are those of that table, but D and trimming were determined from the DNA. The sample yields approximately 76,000 clones, about 83% seen once. Germline V gene lookup returns CDR1 SGHNT and CDR2 YYREEE (reference sequence). This CDR3 is 15 amino acids long. V was pared by 4 bases and J by 1 base, with 14 bases between. The receptor's source is a woman aged 60-75 years with acute or convalescent COVID-19. The sample was peripheral blood. V and J are TRBV5-4 and TRBJ1-1; D may be TRBD1 (6 bases). CDR3 sequence (DNA): TGTGCCAGCAGCCCTTCCGGGACACAGAACACTGAAGCTTTCTTT. Its translation is CASSPSGTQNTEAFF.